This T cell receptor (beta chain) was captured in a study of CD8 T cells in ankylosing spondylitis. TCRdb redid the calling of the 5' RACE reads with MiXCR, one entry per CDR3 protein. Of about 360,000 distinct CDR3 sequences listed, more than 20% are singletons. General observations from the study: Matched ankylosing spondylitis synovial fluid reportedly showed significant enrichment of disease-linked clones. A TCR beta motif of about 8 highly homologous variants appeared characteristic of ankylosing spondylitis blood.

Remarks on this clonotype: Its matching antigen is unknown.

The CDR3 runs to 14 residues. The germline CDR1 and CDR2 sequences are MGHRA and YSYEKL. After removal of 0 bases from V and 9 bases from J, the junction contained 5 bases not matched to a gene. This chain links TRBV4-1 with TRBJ2-1, with 7 bases lining up with TRBD2. This clonotype was sampled from a male donor with ankylosing spondylitis or in good health (not recorded which). Material for sequencing was blood, either unsorted or a sorted T cell fraction (not recorded which). CDR3 in amino acids: CASSQDRGDAEQFF. Here the CDR3 DNA reads TGCGCCAGCAGCCAAGATCGGGGGGATGCTGAGCAGTTCTTC.